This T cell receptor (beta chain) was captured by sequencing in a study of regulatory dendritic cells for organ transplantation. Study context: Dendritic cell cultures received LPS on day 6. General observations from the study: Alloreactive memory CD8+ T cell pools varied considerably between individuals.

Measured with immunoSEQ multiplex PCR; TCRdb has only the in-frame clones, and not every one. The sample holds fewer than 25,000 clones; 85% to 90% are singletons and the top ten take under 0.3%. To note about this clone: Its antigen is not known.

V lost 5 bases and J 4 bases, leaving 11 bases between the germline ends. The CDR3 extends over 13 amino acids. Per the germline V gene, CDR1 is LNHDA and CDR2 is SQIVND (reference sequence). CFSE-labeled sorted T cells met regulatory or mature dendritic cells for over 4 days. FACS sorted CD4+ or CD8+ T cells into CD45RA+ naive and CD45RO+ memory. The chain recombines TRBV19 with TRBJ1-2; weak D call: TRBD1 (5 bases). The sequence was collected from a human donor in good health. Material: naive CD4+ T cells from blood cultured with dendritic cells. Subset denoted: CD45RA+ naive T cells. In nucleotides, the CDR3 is TGTGCCAGTAGTTCCGGGACTCTCTATGGCTACACCTTC. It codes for CASSSGTLYGYTF.